Presented here are 14 T cell receptor beta chains from one specimen sequenced in a study of T cells in Graves' hyperthyroidism and ophthalmopathy. Amplification yielded TCR beta CDR3 regions, with RNA transcripts as the source. With the HTBI primer set, the TCR CDR3 went through a first round of RT-PCR. TCRdb passed the multiplex PCR reads through MiXCR, listing each CDR3 protein once. Here the sample spans 300,000 to 450,000 distinct CDR3 sequences, less than 20% being singletons. The sample was blood. The source is a woman aged 40 to 50 with Graves' ophthalmopathy.

This clonotype appeared once. The rearrangement links TRBV15 to TRBJ1-5; the D gene is possibly TRBD1 (5 bases). The CDR3 extends over 14 amino acids. The V gene lost 1 base and the J gene lost 6 bases, with 10 bases spanning the gap. CDR1 and CDR2 from the germline V gene are LNHNV and YYDKDF (reference sequence). CDR3 sequence (DNA): TGTGCCACCAGCAGAGTAGGGGCGGGTCAGCCCCAGCATTTT. The encoded protein is CATSRVGAGQPQHF.

The table lists this clonotype with many counts. V usage is TRBV11-2 and J usage is TRBJ2-7; TRBD2 matches at 15 bases. Germline lookup yields CDR1 SGHAT and CDR2 FQNNGV. The V segment lost 5 bases and the J segment 3 bases; nucleotides outside the gene matches: 5. The CDR3 runs to 16 residues. CDR3 in amino acids: CASSLGLAGGLYEQYF. The CDR3 region has the DNA TGTGCCAGCAGCCTGGGACTAGCGGGAGGCCTCTACGAGCAGTACTTC.

In this sample, this clonotype turned up many times. This chain uses TRBV5-5 with TRBJ2-5; 8 nucleotides line up with TRBD1. The V segment lost 0 bases and the J segment 2 bases; nucleotides outside the gene matches: 3. Germline-derived CDR1 and CDR2 are SGHKS and YYEKEE (reference sequence). The CDR3 consists of 15 residues. The CDR3 loop reads CASSLGDRSQETQYF. DNA of the CDR3: TGTGCCAGCAGCTTGGGGGACAGGAGTCAAGAGACCCAGTACTTC.

The table lists this clonotype with many counts. V and J are TRBV6-1 and TRBJ2-7; perhaps TRBD1 as D (6 bases). Per germline, CDR1 MNHNS and CDR2 SASEGT. The V end was cut by 2 bases, the J end by 6 bases, with 8 bases between. The CDR3 runs to 12 residues. This CDR3 is CASSEQGSEQYF. The CDR3 nucleotides read TGTGCCAGCAGTGAACAGGGGAGCGAGCAGTACTTC.

This clonotype has at least ten counts. The CDR3: CASVGGNIQYF. In DNA, the CDR3 is TGTGCCAGCGTCGGCGGAAACATTCAGTACTTC. The chain has TRBV6-1 and TRBJ2-4, with D uncertain. This CDR3 region has 11 residues. Germline V gene lookup returns CDR1 MNHNS and CDR2 SASEGT. V was shortened by 8 bases and J by 6 bases, with 8 bases between the two germline ends.

This rearrangement joins TRBV15 to TRBJ2-5, with 9 bases aligning to TRBD1. The ends lost 3 bases at V and 2 bases at J; junction bases unmatched: 7. CDR1 and CDR2 (germline): LNHNV, YYDKDF (reference sequence). CDR3 length: 16 residues. CDR3 sequence reads: CATSSSGTGPQETQYF. CDR3 DNA: TGTGCCACCAGCAGCTCCGGGACAGGGCCTCAAGAGACCCAGTACTTC.

This clonotype was observed at least ten times. This chain connects TRBV27 to TRBJ2-7, with unresolved D. This CDR3 contains 14 residues. V lost 8 bases and J lost 0, with 14 bases in between. The germline CDR1 and CDR2 sequences are MNHEY and SMNVEV (reference sequence). CDR3 region: CASGALGNSYEQYF. Written as DNA, the CDR3 is TGTGCCAGCGGAGCCTTAGGGAACTCCTACGAGCAGTACTTC.

This clonotype was seen many times. The chain links TRBV12-3 or TRBV12-4 to TRBJ2-7; D is perhaps TRBD1 (6 bases). This CDR3 is built from 14 residues. V lost 8 bases to trimming and J lost 7 bases, with 21 bases between them. CDR3 bases: TGTGCCAGCTCCAGGGGAGCGGCCGGGGAGGAGCAGTACTTC. Its protein product is CASSRGAAGEEQYF.

This clonotype was observed many times. V usage is TRBV6-2 or TRBV6-3 and J usage is TRBJ1-1; a weak D match, TRBD1 (5 bases). Trimming stripped 6 bases from V and 2 bases from J, with 10 bases between. The germline V gene has CDR1 MNHEY and CDR2 SVGEGT. CDR3 length: 13 residues. CDR3 DNA: TGTGCCAGCAGAACAACAGGTAACACTGAAGCTTTCTTT. Its translation is CASRTTGNTEAFF.

This chain connects TRBV9 to TRBJ2-7; 8 nucleotides align to TRBD2. Germline V gives CDR1 SGDLS, CDR2 YYNGEE. J lost 2 bases, V lost 4 bases, and 17 bases had no gene match. CDR3 size: 18 residues. In DNA, the CDR3 is TGTGCCAGCAGCTCCCATTCCGAGGGGCGGGAGGTCCCCTACGAGCAGTACTTC. Translation gives CASSSHSEGREVPYEQYF.

This clonotype was recorded a few times. The genes are TRBV11-2 and TRBJ2-4, with 11 bases aligning to TRBD2. The CDR3 runs to 18 residues. Germline values: CDR1 SGHAT, CDR2 FQNNGV. V lost 4 bases and J lost 1; bases outside the gene matches: 9. CDR3 protein: CASSSGTSGSGAKNIQYF. Here the CDR3 DNA reads TGTGCCAGCAGCTCCGGGACTAGCGGATCTGGGGCCAAAAACATTCAGTACTTC.

V gene TRBV12-3 or TRBV12-4 combines with J gene TRBJ2-5, with 14 nucleotides matching TRBD2. This CDR3 is built from 16 residues. The V segment lost 2 bases and the J segment 4 bases; nucleotides outside the gene matches: 3. CDR3 in amino acids: CASSLIGLAGGETQYF. CDR3 in DNA: TGTGCCAGCAGTTTAATTGGACTAGCGGGAGGAGAGACCCAGTACTTC.

This clonotype has at least ten counts. V and J are TRBV29-1 and TRBJ2-2; no firm D call. CDR1 and CDR2 from the germline V gene are SQVTM and ANQGSEA. Deletions cut 5 bases from V and 0 bases from J, with 10 bases between. CDR3 length: 14 amino acids. CDR3 coding DNA: TGCAGCGTTTTGGACCCATCGAACACCGGGGAGCTGTTTTTT. It encodes CSVLDPSNTGELFF.

J is TRBJ2-7 and V is TRBV27, with 9 nucleotides matching TRBD1. The V segment lost 4 bases and the J segment 7 bases; nucleotides outside the gene matches: 8. The CDR3 is 14 residues long. CDR1 and CDR2 from the germline V gene are MNHEY and SMNVEV (reference sequence). This CDR3 reads CASSSGQGFREQYF. CDR3 sequence (DNA): TGTGCCAGCAGTTCGGGACAGGGCTTTCGGGAGCAGTACTTC.